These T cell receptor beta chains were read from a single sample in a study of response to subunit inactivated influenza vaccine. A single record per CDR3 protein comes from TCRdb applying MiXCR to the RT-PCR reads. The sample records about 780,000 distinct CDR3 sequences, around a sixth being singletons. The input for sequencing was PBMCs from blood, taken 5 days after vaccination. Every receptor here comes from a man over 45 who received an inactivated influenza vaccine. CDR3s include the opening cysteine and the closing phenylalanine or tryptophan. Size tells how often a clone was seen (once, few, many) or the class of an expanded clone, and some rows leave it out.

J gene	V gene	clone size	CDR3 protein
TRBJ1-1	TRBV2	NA	CASTWTGGGTEAFF
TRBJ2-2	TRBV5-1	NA	CASSLAGAGITGELFF
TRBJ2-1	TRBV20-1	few	CSAGRNYNEQFF
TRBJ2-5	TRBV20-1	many	CSARDARDRGGETQYF
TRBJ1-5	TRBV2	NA	CASSDRAINQPQHF
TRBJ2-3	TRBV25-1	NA	CASSEYRGDTQYF
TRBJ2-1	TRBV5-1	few	CASSLGTAGSEQFF
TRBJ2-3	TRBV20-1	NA	CSARTGGLRKASGRSSTDTQYF
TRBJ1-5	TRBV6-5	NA	CASSYSVYSNQPQHF
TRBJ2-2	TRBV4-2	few	CASSPGTSGSGELFF
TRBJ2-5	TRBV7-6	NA	CASGTSGGRETQYF
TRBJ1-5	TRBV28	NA	CASSGDRGTQPQHF
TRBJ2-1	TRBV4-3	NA	CASSQDPGLASEQFF
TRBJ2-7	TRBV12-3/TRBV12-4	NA	CASSFLGGSSYEQYF
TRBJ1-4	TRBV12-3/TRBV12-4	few	CASSFGSGTNEKLFF
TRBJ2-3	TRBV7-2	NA	CASSLVGRGFSTDTQYF
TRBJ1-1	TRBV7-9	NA	CASSPVLGVGTEAFF
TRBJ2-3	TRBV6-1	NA	CAAGQDRGPDTQYF
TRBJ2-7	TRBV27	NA	CASRYKSGYEQYF
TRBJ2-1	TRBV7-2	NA	CASGKGVNYNEQFF
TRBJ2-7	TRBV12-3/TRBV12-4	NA	CASSFTTGGEQYF
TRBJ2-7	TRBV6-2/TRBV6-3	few	CASRRTAIYEQYF
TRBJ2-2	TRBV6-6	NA	CASGQLNTGELFF
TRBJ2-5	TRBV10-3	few	CAISDQYGTQYF